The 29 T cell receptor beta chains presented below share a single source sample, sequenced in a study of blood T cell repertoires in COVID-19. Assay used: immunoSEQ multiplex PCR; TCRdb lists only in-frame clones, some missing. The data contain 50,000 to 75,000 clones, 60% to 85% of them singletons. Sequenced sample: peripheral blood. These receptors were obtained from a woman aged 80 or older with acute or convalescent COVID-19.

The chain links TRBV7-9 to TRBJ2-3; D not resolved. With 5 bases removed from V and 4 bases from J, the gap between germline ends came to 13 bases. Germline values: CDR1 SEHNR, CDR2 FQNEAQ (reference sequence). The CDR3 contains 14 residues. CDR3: CASSPQAYADTQYF. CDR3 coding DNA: TGTGCCAGCAGCCCCCAAGCGTATGCAGATACGCAGTATTTT.

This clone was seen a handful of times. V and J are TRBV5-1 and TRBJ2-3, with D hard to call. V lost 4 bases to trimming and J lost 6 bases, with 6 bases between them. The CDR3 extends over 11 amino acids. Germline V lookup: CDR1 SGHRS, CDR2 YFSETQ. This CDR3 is CASSGLDTQYF. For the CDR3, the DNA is TGCGCCAGCAGCGGGCTGGATACGCAGTATTTT.

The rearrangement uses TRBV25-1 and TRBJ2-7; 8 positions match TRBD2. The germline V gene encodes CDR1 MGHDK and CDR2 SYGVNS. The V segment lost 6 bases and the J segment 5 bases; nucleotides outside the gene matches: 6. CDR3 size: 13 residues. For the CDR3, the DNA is TGTGCCAGCAGAACGGCGGGGGGAAACGAGCAGTACTTC. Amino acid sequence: CASRTAGGNEQYF.

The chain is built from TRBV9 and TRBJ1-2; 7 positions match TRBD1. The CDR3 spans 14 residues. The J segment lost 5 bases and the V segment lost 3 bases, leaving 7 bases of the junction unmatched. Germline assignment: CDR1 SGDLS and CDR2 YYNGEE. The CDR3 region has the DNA TGTGCCAGCAGCGACCCGGGACAGCTTTATGGCTACACCTTC. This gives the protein CASSDPGQLYGYTF.

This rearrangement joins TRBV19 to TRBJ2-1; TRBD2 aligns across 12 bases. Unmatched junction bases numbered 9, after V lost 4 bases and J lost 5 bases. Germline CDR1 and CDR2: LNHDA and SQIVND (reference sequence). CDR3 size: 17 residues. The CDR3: CASSTQTSGSFDNEQFF. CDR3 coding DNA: TGTGCCAGTAGTACCCAGACTAGCGGGAGTTTCGACAATGAGCAGTTCTTC. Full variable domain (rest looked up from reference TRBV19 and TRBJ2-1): DGGITQSPKYLFRKEGQNVTLSCEQNLNHDAMYWYRQDPGQGLRLIYYSQIVNDFQKGDIAEGYSVSREKKESFPLTVTSAQKNPTAFYLCASSTQTSGSFDNEQFFGPGTRLTVL.

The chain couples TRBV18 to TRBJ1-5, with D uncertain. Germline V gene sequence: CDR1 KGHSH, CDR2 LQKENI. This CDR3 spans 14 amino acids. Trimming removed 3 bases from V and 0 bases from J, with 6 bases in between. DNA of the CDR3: TGTGCCAGCTCACCGCCTATTAGCAATCAGCCCCAGCATTTT. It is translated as CASSPPISNQPQHF.

The CDR3 loop reads CASSQREGWETQYF. DNA for the CDR3: TGTGCCAGCAGTCAGCGGGAGGGATGGGAGACCCAGTACTTC. The chain carries TRBV28 and TRBJ2-5; the match to TRBD2 covers 10 bases. Germline V gives CDR1 MDHEN, CDR2 SYDVKM. The CDR3 is 14 residues long. After removal of 5 bases from V and 5 bases from J, the junction contained 5 bases not matched to a gene.

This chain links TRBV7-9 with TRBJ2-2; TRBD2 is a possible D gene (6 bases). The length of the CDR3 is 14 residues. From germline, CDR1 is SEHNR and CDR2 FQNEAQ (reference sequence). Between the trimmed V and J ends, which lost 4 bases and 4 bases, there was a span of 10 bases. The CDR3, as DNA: TGTGCCAGCAGCTCCCTGGGGGGCACCGGGGAGCTGTTTTTT. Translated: CASSSLGGTGELFF. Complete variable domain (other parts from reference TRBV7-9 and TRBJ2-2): DTGVSQNPRHKITKRGQNVTFRCDPISEHNRLYWYRQTLGQGPEFLTYFQNEAQLEKSRLLSDRFSAERPKGSFSTLEIQRTEQGDSAMYLCASSSLGGTGELFFGEGSRLTVL.

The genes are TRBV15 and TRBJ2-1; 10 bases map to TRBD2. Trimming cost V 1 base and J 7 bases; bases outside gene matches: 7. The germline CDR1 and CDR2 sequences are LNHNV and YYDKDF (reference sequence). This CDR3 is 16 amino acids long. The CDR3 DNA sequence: TGTGCCACCAGCAGAGGCGTGACTAGCGGGCCGAATGAGCAGTTCTTC. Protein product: CATSRGVTSGPNEQFF.

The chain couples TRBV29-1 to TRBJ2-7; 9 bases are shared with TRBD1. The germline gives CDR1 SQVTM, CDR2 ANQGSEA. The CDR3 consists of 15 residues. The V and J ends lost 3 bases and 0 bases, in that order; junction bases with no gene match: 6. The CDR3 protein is CSVDTGQGISYEQYF. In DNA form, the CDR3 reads TGCAGCGTTGATACGGGACAGGGCATCTCCTACGAGCAGTACTTC.

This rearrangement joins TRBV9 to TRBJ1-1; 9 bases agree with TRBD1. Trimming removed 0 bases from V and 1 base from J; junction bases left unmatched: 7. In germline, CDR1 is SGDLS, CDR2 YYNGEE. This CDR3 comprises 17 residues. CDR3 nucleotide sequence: TGTGCCAGCAGCGTAGCTCCGACAGGGGGTCAGAACACTGAAGCTTTCTTT. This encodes CASSVAPTGGQNTEAFF.

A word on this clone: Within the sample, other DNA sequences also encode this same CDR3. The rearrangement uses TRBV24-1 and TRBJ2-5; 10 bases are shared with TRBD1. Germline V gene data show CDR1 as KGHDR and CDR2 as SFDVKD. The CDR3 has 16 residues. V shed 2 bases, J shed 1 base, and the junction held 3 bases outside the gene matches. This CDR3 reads CATSDSRTGGQETQYF. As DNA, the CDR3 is TGTGCCACCAGTGATTCCCGGACAGGGGGCCAAGAGACCCAGTACTTC.

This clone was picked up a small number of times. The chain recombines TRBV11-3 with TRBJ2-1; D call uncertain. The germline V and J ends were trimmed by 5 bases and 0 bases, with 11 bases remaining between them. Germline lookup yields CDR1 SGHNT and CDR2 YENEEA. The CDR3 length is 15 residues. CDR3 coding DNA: TGTGCCAGCAGCCCACACGGAGACTCCTACAATGAGCAGTTCTTC. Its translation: CASSPHGDSYNEQFF.

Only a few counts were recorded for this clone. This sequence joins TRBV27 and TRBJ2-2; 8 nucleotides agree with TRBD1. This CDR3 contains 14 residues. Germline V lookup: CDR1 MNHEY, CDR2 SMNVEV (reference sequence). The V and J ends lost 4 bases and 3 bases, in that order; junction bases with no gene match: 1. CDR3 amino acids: CASSYRGDTGELFF. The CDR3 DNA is TGTGCCAGCAGTTACAGGGGGGACACCGGGGAGCTGTTTTTT.

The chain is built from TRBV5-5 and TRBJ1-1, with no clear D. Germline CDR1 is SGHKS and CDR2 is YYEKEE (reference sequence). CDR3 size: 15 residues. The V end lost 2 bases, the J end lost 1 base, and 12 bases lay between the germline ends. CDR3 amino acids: CASSFSIGRNTEAFF. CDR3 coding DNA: TGTGCCAGCAGCTTTAGTATAGGGAGGAACACTGAAGCTTTCTTT.

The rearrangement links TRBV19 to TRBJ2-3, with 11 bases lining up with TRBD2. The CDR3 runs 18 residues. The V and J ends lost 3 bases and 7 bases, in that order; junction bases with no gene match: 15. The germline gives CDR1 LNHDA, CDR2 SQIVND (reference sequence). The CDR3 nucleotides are TGTGCCAGTAGTATTGGGTCGACTAGCGGGACGACCGTGAATACGCAGTATTTT. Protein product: CASSIGSTSGTTVNTQYF.

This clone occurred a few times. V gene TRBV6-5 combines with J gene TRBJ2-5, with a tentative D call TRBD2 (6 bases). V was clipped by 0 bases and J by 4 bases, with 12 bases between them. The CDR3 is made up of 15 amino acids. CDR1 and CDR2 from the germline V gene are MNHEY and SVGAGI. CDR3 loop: CASSYSDGGSETQYF. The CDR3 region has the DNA TGTGCCAGCAGTTACTCGGACGGGGGATCAGAGACCCAGTACTTC.

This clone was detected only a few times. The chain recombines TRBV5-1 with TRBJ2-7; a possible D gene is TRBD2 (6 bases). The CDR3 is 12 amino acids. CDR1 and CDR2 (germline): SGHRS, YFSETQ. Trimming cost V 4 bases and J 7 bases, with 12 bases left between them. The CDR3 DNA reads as TGCGCCAGCAGCCCCTACCGGGGGGAGCAGTACTTC. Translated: CASSPYRGEQYF.

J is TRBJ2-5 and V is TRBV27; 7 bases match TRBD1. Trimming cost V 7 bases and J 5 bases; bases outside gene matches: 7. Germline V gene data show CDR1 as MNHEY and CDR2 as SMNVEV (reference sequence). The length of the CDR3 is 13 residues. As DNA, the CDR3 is TGTGCCAGCAACAAACAGGGGCAGGAGACCCAGTACTTC. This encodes CASNKQGQETQYF.

This chain's CDR3 is CAISGLAGSGTYEQYF. In DNA form, the CDR3 reads TGTGCCATCAGTGGTCTAGCGGGAAGCGGAACCTACGAGCAGTACTTC. The chain has TRBV10-3 and TRBJ2-7; 9 positions agree with TRBD2. Germline CDR1 reads ENHRY; CDR2 reads SYGVKD. V shed 4 bases and J 2 bases; nucleotides not matched to a gene: 9. The CDR3 loop spans 16 amino acids.

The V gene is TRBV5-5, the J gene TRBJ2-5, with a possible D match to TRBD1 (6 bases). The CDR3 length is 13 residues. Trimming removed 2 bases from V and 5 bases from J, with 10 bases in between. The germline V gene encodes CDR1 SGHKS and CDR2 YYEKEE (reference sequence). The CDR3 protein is CASSFGGAETQYF. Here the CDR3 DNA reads TGTGCCAGCAGCTTTGGGGGCGCGGAGACCCAGTACTTC.

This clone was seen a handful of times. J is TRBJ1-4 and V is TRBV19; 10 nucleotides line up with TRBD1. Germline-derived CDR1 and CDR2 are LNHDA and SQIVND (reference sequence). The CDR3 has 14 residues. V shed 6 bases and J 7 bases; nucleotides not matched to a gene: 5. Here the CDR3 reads CASRPTGGLEKLFF. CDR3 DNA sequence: TGTGCCAGTAGGCCGACAGGGGGCCTTGAAAAACTGTTTTTT.

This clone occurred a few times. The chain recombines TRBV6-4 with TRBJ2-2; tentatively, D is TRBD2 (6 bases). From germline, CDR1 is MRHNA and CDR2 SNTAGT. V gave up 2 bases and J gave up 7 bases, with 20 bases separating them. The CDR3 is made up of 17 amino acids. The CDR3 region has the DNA TGTGCCAGCAGTGACGGGGGACTCAAGGGGAGTCACGGGGAGCTGTTTTTT. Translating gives CASSDGGLKGSHGELFF.

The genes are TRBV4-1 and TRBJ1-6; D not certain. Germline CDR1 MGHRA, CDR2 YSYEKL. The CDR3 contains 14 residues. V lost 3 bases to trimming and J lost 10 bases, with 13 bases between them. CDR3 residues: CASSHMREESPLHF. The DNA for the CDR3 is TGCGCCAGCAGCCACATGAGGGAGGAATCACCCCTCCACTTT.

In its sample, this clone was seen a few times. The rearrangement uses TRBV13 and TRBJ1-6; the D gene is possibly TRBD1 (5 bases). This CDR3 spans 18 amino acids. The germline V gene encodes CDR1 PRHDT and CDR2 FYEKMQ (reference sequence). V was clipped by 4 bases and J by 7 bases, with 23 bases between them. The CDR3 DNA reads TGTGCCAGCAGCTCCCTATTACAGGCCAACCTGGGGAATTCACCCCTCCACTTT. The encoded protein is CASSSLLQANLGNSPLHF.

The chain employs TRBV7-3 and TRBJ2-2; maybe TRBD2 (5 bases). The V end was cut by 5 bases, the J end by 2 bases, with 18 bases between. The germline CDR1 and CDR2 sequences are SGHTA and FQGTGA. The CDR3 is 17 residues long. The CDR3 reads CASSELKRGLNTGELFF. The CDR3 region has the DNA TGTGCCAGCAGCGAACTCAAACGGGGTCTTAACACCGGGGAGCTGTTTTTT.

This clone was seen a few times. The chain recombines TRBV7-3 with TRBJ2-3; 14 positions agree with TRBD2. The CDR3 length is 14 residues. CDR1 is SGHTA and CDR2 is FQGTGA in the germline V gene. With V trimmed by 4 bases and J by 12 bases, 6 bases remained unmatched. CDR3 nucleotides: TGTGCCAGCAGCTCCGGACTAGCGGGAGGCCTACAGTATTTT. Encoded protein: CASSSGLAGGLQYF.

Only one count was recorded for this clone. The CDR3 DNA sequence: TGTGCCAGCAGTGTCCCCGACAGGGAAGCTTTCTTT. It encodes CASSVPDREAFF. The rearrangement uses TRBV2 and TRBJ1-1, with TRBD1 as a possible D gene (6 bases). The CDR3 runs 12 residues. V shed 4 bases and J shed 8 bases, with 11 bases lying between them. CDR1 and CDR2 from the germline V gene are SNHLY and FYNNEI.

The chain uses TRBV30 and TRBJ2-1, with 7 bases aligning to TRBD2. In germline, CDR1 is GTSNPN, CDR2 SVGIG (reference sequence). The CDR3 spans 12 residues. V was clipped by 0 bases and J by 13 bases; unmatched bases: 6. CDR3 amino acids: CAWSVRDYHQFF. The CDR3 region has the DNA TGTGCCTGGAGTGTTAGGGACTATCATCAGTTCTTC. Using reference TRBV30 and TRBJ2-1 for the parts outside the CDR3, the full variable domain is SQTIHQWPATLVQPVGSPLSLECTVEGTSNPNLYWYRQAAGRGLQLLFYSVGIGQISSEVPQNLSASRPQDRQFILSSKKLLLSDSGFYLCAWSVRDYHQFFGPGTRLTVL.